One sample yielded the 2 T cell receptor beta chains listed below, sequenced in a study of T-cell reconstitution after alpha-beta-depleted transplantation in children. The TCRbeta library incorporated unique molecular identifiers. TCRdb re-derived calls from the PCR reads in MiXCR, one entry per CDR3 protein. The sample has some 550,000 distinct CDR3 sequences, about a sixth seen once. Sequencing used PBMCs from the stem cell graft donor, obtained from the stem cell graft. All receptors derive from a human donor who donated a stem cell graft to a child with acute lymphoblastic leukemia.

The genes are TRBV15 and TRBJ1-1, with 7 bases that match TRBD1. CDR1 and CDR2 (germline): LNHNV, YYDKDF (reference sequence). The J segment lost 1 base and the V segment lost 5 bases, leaving 7 bases of the junction unmatched. The CDR3 loop spans 15 amino acids. CDR3 coding DNA: TGTGCCACCAGCTACCGGGACAGTCCGAACACTGAAGCTTTCTTT. Protein product: CATSYRDSPNTEAFF.

The chain carries TRBV25-1 and TRBJ2-7, with D unresolved. This CDR3 spans 10 amino acids. Germline V gene sequence: CDR1 MGHDK, CDR2 SYGVNS. V lost 4 bases, J lost 6 bases, and 4 bases lay in between. This CDR3 is CASSGFEQYF. The CDR3 DNA reads as TGTGCCAGCAGTGGTTTCGAGCAGTACTTC.